This TCR beta chain was sequenced for a study of cytomegalovirus exposure and HLA in healthy donors. 60 Vbeta and 13 Jbeta primers were used in PCR. The data were produced by immunoSEQ multiplex PCR, yet TCRdb's version contains in-frame clones alone and is incomplete. This sample carries around 94,000 clones, around three fifths of them seen once, and the ten largest clones take roughly 3.9%. Germline loops: CDR1 SQVTM, CDR2 ANQGSEA. The CDR3 spans 12 residues. The sample taken for sequencing was PBMCs. This chain connects TRBV29-1 to TRBJ2-5; D gene ambiguous. Near its end, the DNA agrees better with TRBJ2-7, so the J call may be wrong. The clonotype was recovered from a man aged 30 to 39 in good health and CMV-seronegative. CDR3: CSAAVSSYEQYF. As DNA, the CDR3 is TGCAGCGCCGCGGTAAGCTCCTACGAGCAGTACTTC.